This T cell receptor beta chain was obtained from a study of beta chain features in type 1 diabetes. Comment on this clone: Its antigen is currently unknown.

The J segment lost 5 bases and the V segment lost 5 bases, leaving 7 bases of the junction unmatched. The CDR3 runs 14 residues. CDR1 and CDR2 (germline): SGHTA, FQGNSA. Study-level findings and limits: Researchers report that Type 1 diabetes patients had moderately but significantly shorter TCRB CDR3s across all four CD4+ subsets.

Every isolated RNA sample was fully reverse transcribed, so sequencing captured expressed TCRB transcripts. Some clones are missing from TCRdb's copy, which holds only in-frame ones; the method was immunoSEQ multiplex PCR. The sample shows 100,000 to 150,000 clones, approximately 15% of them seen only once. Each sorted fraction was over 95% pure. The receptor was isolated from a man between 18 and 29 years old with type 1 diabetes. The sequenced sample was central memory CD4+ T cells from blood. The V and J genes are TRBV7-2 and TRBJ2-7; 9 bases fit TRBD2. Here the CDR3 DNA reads TGTGCCAGCAGCCCCTCTCGGACTAGCGACGAGCAGTACTTC. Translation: CASSPSRTSDEQYF.